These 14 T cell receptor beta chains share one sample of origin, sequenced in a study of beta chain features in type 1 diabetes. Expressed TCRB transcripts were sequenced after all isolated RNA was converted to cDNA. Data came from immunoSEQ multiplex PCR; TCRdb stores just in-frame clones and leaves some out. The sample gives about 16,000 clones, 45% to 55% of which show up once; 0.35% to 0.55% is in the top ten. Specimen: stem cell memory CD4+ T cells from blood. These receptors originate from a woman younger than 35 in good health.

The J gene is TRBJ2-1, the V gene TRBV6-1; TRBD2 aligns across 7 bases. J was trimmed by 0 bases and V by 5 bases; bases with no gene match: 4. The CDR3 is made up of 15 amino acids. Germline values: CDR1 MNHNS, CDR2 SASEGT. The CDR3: CASSITGGSYNEQFF. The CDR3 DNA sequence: TGTGCCAGCAGTATAACGGGAGGCTCCTACAATGAGCAGTTCTTC.

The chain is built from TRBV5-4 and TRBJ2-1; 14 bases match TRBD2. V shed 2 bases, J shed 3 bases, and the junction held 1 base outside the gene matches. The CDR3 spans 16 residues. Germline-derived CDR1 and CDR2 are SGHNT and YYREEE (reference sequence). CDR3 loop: CASSFGLAGGYNEQFF. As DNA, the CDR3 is TGTGCCAGCAGCTTCGGACTAGCGGGGGGCTACAATGAGCAGTTCTTC.

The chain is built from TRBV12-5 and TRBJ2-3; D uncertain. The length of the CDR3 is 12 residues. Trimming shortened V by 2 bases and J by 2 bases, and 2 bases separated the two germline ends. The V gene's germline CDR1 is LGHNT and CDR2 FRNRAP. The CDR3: CASGLLTDTQYF. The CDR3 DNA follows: TGTGCTAGTGGTTTGCTCACAGATACGCAGTATTTT.

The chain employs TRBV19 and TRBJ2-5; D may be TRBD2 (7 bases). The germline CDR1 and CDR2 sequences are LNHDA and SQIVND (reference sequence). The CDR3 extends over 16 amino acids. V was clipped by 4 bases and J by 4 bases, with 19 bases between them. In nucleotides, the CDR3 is TGTGCCAGTAGTACGGGACTGGGGGGGCCTGGAGAGACCCAGTACTTC. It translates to CASSTGLGGPGETQYF. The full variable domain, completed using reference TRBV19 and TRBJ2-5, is DGGITQSPKYLFRKEGQNVTLSCEQNLNHDAMYWYRQDPGQGLRLIYYSQIVNDFQKGDIAEGYSVSREKKESFPLTVTSAQKNPTAFYLCASSTGLGGPGETQYFGPGTRLLVL.

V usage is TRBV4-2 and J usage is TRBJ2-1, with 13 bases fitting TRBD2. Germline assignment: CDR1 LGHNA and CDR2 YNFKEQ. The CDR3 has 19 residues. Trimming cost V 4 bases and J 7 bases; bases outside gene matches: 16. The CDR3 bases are TGTGCCAGCAGCCGAAAAGCGACAGGGACTAGCGGGGCGGGTAATGAGCAGTTCTTC. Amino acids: CASSRKATGTSGAGNEQFF.

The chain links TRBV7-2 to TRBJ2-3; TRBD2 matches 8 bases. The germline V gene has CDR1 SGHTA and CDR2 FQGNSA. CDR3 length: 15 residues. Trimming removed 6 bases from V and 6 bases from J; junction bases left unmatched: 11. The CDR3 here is CASSSAGGAGDTQYF. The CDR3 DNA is TGTGCCAGCAGTTCGGCCGGGGGGGCCGGGGATACGCAGTATTTT.

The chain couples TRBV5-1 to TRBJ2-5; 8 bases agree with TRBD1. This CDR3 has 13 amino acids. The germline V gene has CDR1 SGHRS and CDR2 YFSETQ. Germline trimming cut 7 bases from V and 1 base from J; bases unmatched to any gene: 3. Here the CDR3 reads CASGQGPQETQYF. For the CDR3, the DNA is TGCGCCAGCGGACAGGGTCCCCAAGAGACCCAGTACTTC.

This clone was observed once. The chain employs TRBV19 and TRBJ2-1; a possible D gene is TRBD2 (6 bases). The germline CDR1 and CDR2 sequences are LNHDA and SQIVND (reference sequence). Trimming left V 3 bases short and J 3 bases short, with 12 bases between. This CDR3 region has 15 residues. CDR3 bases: TGTGCCAGTAGTATGGGGGGACCGATCTACAATGAGCAGTTCTTC. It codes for CASSMGGPIYNEQFF.

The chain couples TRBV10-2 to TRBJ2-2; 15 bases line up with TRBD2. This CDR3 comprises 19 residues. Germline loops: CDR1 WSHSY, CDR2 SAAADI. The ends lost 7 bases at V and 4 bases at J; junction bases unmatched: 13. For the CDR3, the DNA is TGCGCCAGCACCCCCGGACTAGCGGGAGGGCCAGGTTCCACCGGGGAGCTGTTTTTT. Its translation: CASTPGLAGGPGSTGELFF.

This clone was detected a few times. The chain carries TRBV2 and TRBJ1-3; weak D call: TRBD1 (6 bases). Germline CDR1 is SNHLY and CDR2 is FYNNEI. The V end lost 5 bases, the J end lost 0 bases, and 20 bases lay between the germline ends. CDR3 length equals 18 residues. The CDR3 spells CASSQHRPDRPSGNTIYF. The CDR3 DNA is TGTGCCAGCAGTCAACACAGACCCGACAGGCCCTCTGGAAACACCATATATTTT.

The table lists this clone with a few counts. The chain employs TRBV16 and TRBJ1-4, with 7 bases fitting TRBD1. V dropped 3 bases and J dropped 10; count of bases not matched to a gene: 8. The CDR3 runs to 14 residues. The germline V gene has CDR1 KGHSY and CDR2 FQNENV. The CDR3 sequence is CASSHRQGDGKLFF. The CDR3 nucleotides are TGTGCCAGCAGCCATAGACAGGGCGATGGAAAACTGTTTTTT.

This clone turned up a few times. CDR3 residues: CASRPQSGQTPFF. The CDR3 DNA reads TGTGCCAGCCGACCCCAAAGCGGACAGACACCTTTCTTT. J is TRBJ1-1 and V is TRBV18, with a weak D call TRBD1 (6 bases). Per the germline V gene, CDR1 is KGHSH and CDR2 is LQKENI. V shed 8 bases and J shed 12 bases, with 22 bases lying between them. The length of the CDR3 is 13 residues. Based on the CDR3 plus reference TRBV18 and TRBJ1-1, the full variable domain is NAGVMQNPRHLVRRRGQEARLRCSPMKGHSHVYWYRQLPEEGLKFMVYLQKENIIDESGMPKERFSAEFPKEGPSILRIQQVVRGDSAAYFCASRPQSGQTPFFGQGTRLTVV.

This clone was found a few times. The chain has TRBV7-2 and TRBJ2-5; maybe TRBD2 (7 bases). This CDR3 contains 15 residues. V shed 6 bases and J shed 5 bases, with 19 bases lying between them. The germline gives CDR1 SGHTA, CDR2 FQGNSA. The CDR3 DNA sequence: TGTGCCAGCAGGGGGGGGGCGTGGGAGGGGGAGACCCAGTACTTC. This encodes CASRGGAWEGETQYF.

For the CDR3, the DNA is TGTGCCAGCAGTGCTGCGGGGGGGAAGAACGCGGTACGGTTCTTC. Its protein is CASSAAGGKNAVRFF. The V gene is TRBV25-1, the J gene TRBJ2-1; 9 positions match TRBD2. The junction had 16 bases not matched to a gene; V was cut back by 4 bases and J by 15 bases. This CDR3 is built from 15 residues. Germline V lookup: CDR1 MGHDK, CDR2 SYGVNS. Together with reference TRBV25-1 and TRBJ2-1, the CDR3 gives the full variable domain: EADIYQTPRYLVIGTGKKITLECSQTMGHDKMYWYQQDPGMELHLIHYSYGVNSTEKGDLSSESTVSRIRTEHFPLTLESARPSHTSQYLCASSAAGGKNAVRFFGPGTRLTVL.